This T cell receptor beta chain was sequenced for a study of shared clonotypes between healthy human individuals. Sequencing of unsorted PBMC DNA was carried out using ten immunoSEQ deep assay plates. TCRdb's copy holds only in-frame clones and misses some; the assay was immunoSEQ multiplex PCR. The sample has some 530,000 clones, roughly 80% seen once. The germline CDR1 and CDR2 sequences are MNHEY and SMNVEV (reference sequence). The V and J ends lost 6 bases and 5 bases, in that order; junction bases with no gene match: 5. The CDR3 has 16 residues. The sequenced sample was PBMCs. The V call is TRBV27, the J call TRBJ2-2, with TRBD2 matching over 14 bases. The clonotype originates from a woman aged 40 to 50 in good health. Some clones in this sample may be carry-over from other donors' samples. CDR3 bases: TGTGCCAGCAGGTGGGGACTAGCGGGAGATACCGGGGAGCTGTTTTTT. Residues: CASRWGLAGDTGELFF.